This T cell receptor (beta chain) was identified during a study of cytomegalovirus exposure and HLA in healthy donors. As for the study in general: Genotyping of 398 donors showed that over 80% belonged to the Caucasian-associated ancestry cluster.

Although they were nominally healthy when sampled, donors likely had unrecorded immune exposures. In regard to this clone: Its antigen is unidentified.

The PCR was carried out with 60 Vbeta primers and 13 Jbeta primers. Repertoires were generated with immunoSEQ multiplex PCR, while TCRdb's copy carries only in-frame clones and drops some. The data hold about 100,000 clones, with about 80% observed a single time. Points from the study as a whole: One variant, a missense change in DCLRE1C, was linked in a later analysis to TCR beta V- and J-gene trimming. Cytomegalovirus association was assigned to under 200 TCR beta chains.

This TCR came from a man aged 55 to 70 in good health and CMV-seropositive. Sequencing input: PBMCs.

The CDR3 loop is CASSPHQQGLTGELFF. The DNA of the CDR3 is TGTGCCAGCAGCCCGCATCAACAGGGTTTAACCGGGGAGCTGTTTTTT. The chain recombines TRBV11-3 with TRBJ2-2, with TRBD1 as a possible D gene (6 bases). The CDR3 spans 16 residues. CDR1 SGHNT and CDR2 YENEEA come from the germline V gene. With 5 bases removed from V and 5 bases from J, the gap between germline ends came to 18 bases. Supplemented by reference TRBV11-3 and TRBJ2-2, the full variable domain reads EAGVVQSPRYKIIEKKQPVAFWCNPISGHNTLYWYLQNLGQGPELLIRYENEEAVDDSQLPKDRFSAERLKGVDSTLKIQPAELGDSAVYLCASSPHQQGLTGELFFGEGSRLTVL.